What follows is one T cell receptor beta chain and its context. Its specificity is not known. The sample originates from a study of OX40 agonist ivuxolimab in advanced cancers. Overall study: Head and neck, renal cell, melanoma or hepatocellular carcinoma were the cancers that dose-escalation patients had.

Data came from immunoSEQ multiplex PCR; TCRdb stores just in-frame clones and leaves some out. Of around 50,000 clones detected, around 87% appear once; the ten largest clones hold about 1.7%. Notes on the study in general: Certain nonresponders likewise exhibited a low normalized T-cell clonal expansion. Individuals who were partial responders at 0.1-3.0 mg/kg had clonal expansion that ranked among the lowest.

Researchers took blood at baseline, on cycle 4 day 1, and on cycle 7 day 1. CDR3 size: 14 residues. Unmatched junction bases numbered 6, after V lost 4 bases and J lost 3 bases. Germline V gene sequence: CDR1 SGHRS, CDR2 YFSETQ. Specimen: CD4+ or CD8+ T cells sorted from blood, collected in a trial of the OX40 agonist ivuxolimab. The chain has TRBV5-1 and TRBJ1-1; 7 bases map to TRBD1. The source is an adult with an advanced solid tumor such as melanoma, head and neck, liver or kidney cancer. This CDR3 is CASSVKGADTEAFF. Here the CDR3 DNA reads TGCGCCAGCAGCGTCAAGGGGGCGGACACTGAAGCTTTCTTT.